The 20 T cell receptor beta chains listed next were all sequenced from one sample in a study of cytomegalovirus exposure and HLA in healthy donors. The assay was immunoSEQ multiplex PCR, and TCRdb's table has in-frame clones only and misses some. Of some 250,000 clones in the sample, around 87% were seen once. The sample comprised PBMCs. The receptors were gathered from a woman aged 18-35 years in good health and CMV-seronegative.

V usage is TRBV6-5 and J usage is TRBJ2-4; no clear D. This CDR3 is 14 amino acids long. V was pared by 2 bases and J by 1 base, with 6 bases between. Per germline, CDR1 MNHEY and CDR2 SVGAGI. The CDR3 DNA sequence: TGTGCCAGCAGTTACAAACGGGCCAAAAACATTCAGTACTTC. It codes for CASSYKRAKNIQYF.

The chain has TRBV7-9 and TRBJ2-1; 8 bases are a match to TRBD2. The CDR3 runs 15 residues. Losses at the gene ends were 2 bases for V and 8 bases for J; bases not matched to a gene: 8. Germline V gene lookup returns CDR1 SEHNR and CDR2 FQNEAQ (reference sequence). This CDR3 reads CASSLSGGGKDEQFF. Here the CDR3 DNA reads TGTGCCAGCAGCTTATCGGGCGGGGGGAAGGATGAGCAGTTCTTC.

This rearrangement joins TRBV5-8 to TRBJ2-1; D may be TRBD2 (6 bases). The CDR3 has 11 residues. The V gene's germline CDR1 is SGHTS and CDR2 YDEGEE. V was clipped by 7 bases and J by 7 bases, with 9 bases between them. The CDR3 here is CASPGGNEQFF. The CDR3 DNA is TGTGCCAGCCCCGGAGGGAATGAGCAGTTCTTC. Variable domain in full (rest from reference TRBV5-8 and TRBJ2-1): EAGVTQSPTHLIKTRGQQATLRCSPISGHTSVYWYQQALGLGLQFLLWYDEGEERNRGNFPPRFSGRQFPNYSSELNVNALELEDSALYLCASPGGNEQFFGPGTRLTVL.

The V and J genes are TRBV7-6 and TRBJ2-7, with D tentatively TRBD2 (5 bases). V was pared by 1 base and J by 0 bases, with 16 bases between. This CDR3 is built from 17 residues. Germline V gene sequence: CDR1 SGHVS, CDR2 FNYEAQ. CDR3 region: CASSLDSIWENSYEQYF. The CDR3 DNA sequence: TGTGCCAGCAGCTTAGATTCTATCTGGGAGAACTCCTACGAGCAGTACTTC.

V is TRBV2 and J is TRBJ2-3, with D unresolved. CDR1 is SNHLY, CDR2 FYNNEI, per germline. The CDR3 loop spans 14 amino acids. Trimming stripped 5 bases from V and 3 bases from J, with 12 bases between. This chain's CDR3 is CASSPSPGTDTQYF. The CDR3 DNA reads as TGTGCCAGCAGTCCCTCCCCGGGTACAGATACGCAGTATTTT.

The V call is TRBV7-2, the J call TRBJ1-5; possible D gene TRBD1, 6 bases. Germline V gives CDR1 SGHTA, CDR2 FQGNSA. V was clipped by 5 bases and J by 0 bases, with 14 bases between them. The CDR3 has 16 amino acids. In DNA form, the CDR3 reads TGTGCCAGCAGCGTAACAGGGATTTATAGCAATCAGCCCCAGCATTTT. Its translation is CASSVTGIYSNQPQHF.

The gene calls are TRBV9 and TRBJ1-6; D might be TRBD1 (5 bases). The CDR3 extends over 15 amino acids. V lost 2 bases and J 9 bases, leaving 15 bases between the germline ends. The germline V gene has CDR1 SGDLS and CDR2 YYNGEE. CDR3 nucleotide sequence: TGTGCCAGCAGCGTCCGGCCAGGGCCTGGTTCACCCCTCCACTTT. The encoded protein is CASSVRPGPGSPLHF.

In its sample, this clone was seen once. The chain has TRBV5-1 and TRBJ2-5; D uncertain. Germline CDR1 SGHRS, CDR2 YFSETQ. The CDR3 has 11 residues. Trimming cost V 4 bases and J 5 bases, with 6 bases left between them. This chain's CDR3 is CASSTEETQYF. CDR3 nucleotide sequence: TGCGCCAGCAGCACGGAGGAGACCCAGTACTTC. Together with reference TRBV5-1 and TRBJ2-5, the CDR3 gives the full variable domain: KAGVTQTPRYLIKTRGQQVTLSCSPISGHRSVSWYQQTPGQGLQFLFEYFSETQRNKGNFPGRFSGRQFSNSRSEMNVSTLELGDSALYLCASSTEETQYFGPGTRLLVL.

V is TRBV2 and J is TRBJ2-2; 8 nucleotides align to TRBD2. With V trimmed by 8 bases and J by 5 bases, 7 bases remained unmatched. The CDR3 runs 14 residues. Germline-derived CDR1 and CDR2 are SNHLY and FYNNEI. In nucleotides, the CDR3 is TGTGCCAGCGAGGGACTAGGGTCAACCGGGGAGCTGTTTTTT. It codes for CASEGLGSTGELFF.

J is TRBJ2-5 and V is TRBV15; D uncertain. This CDR3 is built from 13 residues. V was clipped by 1 base and J by 5 bases, with 8 bases between them. Germline values: CDR1 LNHNV, CDR2 YYDKDF (reference sequence). CDR3 in amino acids: CATSRGVSETQYF. The CDR3 region has the DNA TGTGCCACCAGCAGAGGAGTTAGTGAGACCCAGTACTTC.

For this clone: At one of its ends the junction is not consistent with the germline gene, which may arise from a read error. The chain uses TRBV7-8 and TRBJ2-2; D gene unclear. The CDR3 covers 15 residues. Germline V gene lookup returns CDR1 SGHVS and CDR2 FQNEAQ. The CDR3 nucleotides read TGTGCCAGCAGTTTAGGTCGGTTTGACACCGGGGAGCTGTTTTTT. Translating it yields CASSLGRFDTGELFF.

This chain links TRBV11-2 with TRBJ1-3, with a possible D match to TRBD1 (5 bases). CDR1 and CDR2 (germline): SGHAT, FQNNGV. The CDR3 is made up of 16 amino acids. Trimming removed 5 bases from V and 4 bases from J, with 18 bases in between. The CDR3 reads CASSPSHTGSGNTIYF. CDR3 nucleotides: TGTGCCAGCAGCCCATCCCACACAGGTTCGGGAAACACCATATATTTT.

This clone is a singleton in its sample. This chain uses TRBV4-1 with TRBJ1-6; D possibly corresponds to TRBD1 (6 bases). There are 15 residues in the CDR3. Germline CDR1 and CDR2: MGHRA and YSYEKL. Trimming took 1 base from V and 10 from J, leaving 14 bases between them. The CDR3, as DNA: TGCGCCAGCAGCCAAGGTCAGGGGCGAGGGTCACCCCTCCACTTT. Residues: CASSQGQGRGSPLHF.

This clone was seen only a few times. The rearrangement uses TRBV10-3 and TRBJ2-7, with TRBD2 matching over 10 bases. J lost 2 bases, V lost 8 bases, and 3 bases had no gene match. The germline gives CDR1 ENHRY, CDR2 SYGVKD. CDR3 length: 13 amino acids. Written as DNA, the CDR3 is TGTGCCATCCTAGCGGGGGACCCCTACGAGCAGTACTTC. Translation gives CAILAGDPYEQYF.

The chain's CDR3 is CASSQDPPSPLHF. For the CDR3, the DNA is TGCGCCAGCAGCCAAGATCCCCCGTCACCCCTCCACTTT. This chain uses TRBV4-1 with TRBJ1-6, with D uncertain. Trimming pared 0 bases from V and 10 bases from J, leaving 7 bases between. Germline V gene lookup returns CDR1 MGHRA and CDR2 YSYEKL. The CDR3 is made up of 13 amino acids.

The V and J genes are TRBV7-8 and TRBJ2-7; D perhaps matches TRBD1 (7 bases). V was clipped by 1 base and J by 4 bases, with 17 bases between them. Germline V CDR1 and CDR2: SGHVS, FQNEAQ. This CDR3 has 16 amino acids. Here the CDR3 reads CASSLDAGRGAYEQYF. For the CDR3, the DNA is TGTGCCAGCAGCTTAGACGCTGGCAGGGGGGCGTACGAGCAGTACTTC.

This chain uses TRBV30 with TRBJ1-4; possibly TRBD1 for D (5 bases). CDR1 and CDR2 (germline): GTSNPN, SVGIG (reference sequence). This CDR3 has 15 amino acids. Trimming shortened V by 3 bases and J by 4 bases, and 15 bases separated the two germline ends. The CDR3 coding sequence is TGTGCCTGGAGCGGGGGTCTAGGAAGTAATGAAAAACTGTTTTTT. It translates to CAWSGGLGSNEKLFF.

V usage is TRBV5-1 and J usage is TRBJ2-2, with 7 bases matching TRBD1. V lost 4 bases and J lost 5; bases outside the gene matches: 5. The CDR3 is 14 residues long. Germline V gene sequence: CDR1 SGHRS, CDR2 YFSETQ. CDR3 loop: CASSIRQGTGELFF. CDR3 nucleotides: TGCGCCAGCAGCATCAGACAGGGTACCGGGGAGCTGTTTTTT.

This sequence joins TRBV5-4 and TRBJ2-1; the D gene is possibly TRBD2 (6 bases). The CDR3 spans 16 residues. Germline loops: CDR1 SGHNT, CDR2 YYREEE (reference sequence). The V end lost 4 bases, the J end lost 1 base, and 15 bases lay between the germline ends. In DNA, the CDR3 is TGTGCCAGCAGCGGCCGGGACTCCATATCCTACAATGAGCAGTTCTTC. It translates to CASSGRDSISYNEQFF.

This chain uses TRBV6-5 with TRBJ1-2; D perhaps matches TRBD1 (6 bases). Germline V lookup: CDR1 MNHEY, CDR2 SVGAGI. V lost 3 bases and J 6 bases, leaving 14 bases between the germline ends. This CDR3 spans 14 amino acids. The CDR3 nucleotides read TGTGCCAGCAGTTATCCCGGGACATCCGATGGCTACACCTTC. It yields the protein CASSYPGTSDGYTF.